Below, 21 T cell receptor beta chains from the same sample are listed, as sequenced in a study of human T cells and chemical hapten exposure. TCRdb re-called the RACE reads through MiXCR, storing one row per CDR3 protein. Of 380,000 or so distinct CDR3 sequences listed, more than 4.5% are singletons. Time point reported: patch test 1, 2 weeks after DPC sensitization. As for treatment: therapeutic diphenylcyclopropenone sensitization with weekly scalp DPC. This specimen was whole blood, taken in connection with sensitization to the hapten diphenylcyclopropenone (DPC). These receptors were obtained from a woman in her forties or fifties with alopecia areata. Some clones in this sample may be carry-over from other donors' samples.

This clonotype has at least ten counts. The chain carries TRBV18 and TRBJ1-5; 10 bases match TRBD1. The trim removed 9 bases at V and 4 bases at J, leaving 6 bases unmatched. Germline V gives CDR1 KGHSH, CDR2 LQKENI. This CDR3 spans 14 amino acids. Here the CDR3 DNA reads TGTGCCAGTAGTCCGGGACAGGGGAATCAGCCCCAGCATTTT. As protein: CASSPGQGNQPQHF.

This clonotype occurred a few times. This rearrangement joins TRBV20-1 to TRBJ2-5; D unresolved. Trimming took 1 base from V and 5 from J, leaving 20 bases between them. This CDR3 contains 16 residues. The germline V gene encodes CDR1 DFQATT and CDR2 SNEGSKA (reference sequence). Here the CDR3 DNA reads TGCAGTGCTAGAGGAGGCGGAGTAACTTCAACGGAGACCCAGTACTTC. This gives the protein CSARGGGVTSTETQYF.

This clonotype was counted a few times. The V gene is TRBV7-9, the J gene TRBJ2-1; D call uncertain. Germline loops: CDR1 SEHNR, CDR2 FQNEAQ (reference sequence). This CDR3 spans 13 amino acids. With 1 base removed from V and 10 bases from J, the gap between germline ends came to 11 bases. The CDR3 here is CASSLGQLMEQFF. CDR3 nucleotides: TGTGCCAGCAGCTTAGGTCAACTCATGGAGCAGTTCTTC.

This clonotype was counted a few times. The V and J genes are TRBV2 and TRBJ1-5, with 9 bases identical to TRBD1. CDR3 length: 14 amino acids. V shed 4 bases and J 2 bases; nucleotides not matched to a gene: 0. CDR1 is SNHLY, CDR2 FYNNEI, per germline. As DNA, the CDR3 is TGTGCCAGCAGTGGACAGGGGGGCAATCAGCCCCAGCATTTT. Protein sequence: CASSGQGGNQPQHF.

This clonotype was observed a few times. This sequence joins TRBV5-4 and TRBJ1-1; D is unclear. CDR1 and CDR2 (germline): SGHNT, YYREEE (reference sequence). This CDR3 has 14 residues. V dropped 0 bases and J dropped 2 bases, with 8 bases sitting between them. CDR3 loop: CASSLEWGNTEAFF. The CDR3 bases are TGTGCCAGCAGCTTGGAGTGGGGAAACACTGAAGCTTTCTTT.

At least ten counts were recorded for this clonotype. V and J are TRBV3-1 and TRBJ2-1; TRBD1 is a possible D gene (6 bases). Trimming took off 2 bases at V and 14 bases at J, with 13 bases between the two ends. Germline values: CDR1 LGHDT, CDR2 YNNKEL (reference sequence). The CDR3 length is 12 residues. CDR3 region: CASSQINTGKFF. DNA of the CDR3: TGTGCCAGCAGCCAAATAAACACAGGGAAGTTCTTC.

This clonotype occurred many times. This rearrangement joins TRBV2 to TRBJ2-3; a weak D match, TRBD1 (5 bases). The CDR3 runs to 13 residues. Germline CDR1 is SNHLY and CDR2 is FYNNEI. Trimming stripped 6 bases from V and 0 bases from J, with 7 bases between. The DNA of the CDR3 is TGTGCCAGCAGGGACATTAGCACAGATACGCAGTATTTT. It yields the protein CASRDISTDTQYF.

This clonotype was seen only a few times. This chain uses TRBV2 with TRBJ1-4; D might be TRBD1 (6 bases). Trimming stripped 7 bases from V and 6 bases from J, with 12 bases between. The CDR3 length is 13 residues. The germline CDR1 and CDR2 sequences are SNHLY and FYNNEI. CDR3 DNA sequence: TGTGCCAGCAAGGGGGGCCCGGATGAAAAACTGTTTTTT. Its protein product is CASKGGPDEKLFF.

This clonotype has a count of ten or more. The chain uses TRBV18 and TRBJ1-1, with 9 bases matching TRBD1. The V segment lost 3 bases and the J segment 4 bases; nucleotides outside the gene matches: 6. Germline values: CDR1 KGHSH, CDR2 LQKENI. CDR3 length: 15 residues. CDR3 loop: CASSPRTGVGTEAFF. The CDR3 DNA reads as TGTGCCAGCTCACCGAGGACAGGGGTGGGCACTGAAGCTTTCTTT.

The CDR3 here is CASRGRNSGANVLTF. CDR3 bases: TGTGCCAGCCGGGGACGGAACTCTGGGGCCAACGTCCTGACTTTC. This chain connects TRBV28 to TRBJ2-6; D tentatively reads TRBD1 or TRBD2 (5 bases each). This CDR3 is built from 15 residues. CDR1 is MDHEN, CDR2 SYDVKM, per germline. V was shortened by 8 bases and J by 0 bases, with 11 bases between the two germline ends.

In its sample, this clonotype was seen many times. The CDR3 nucleotides read TGTGCCAGCAGCTCAATAGTGAACACTGAAGCTTTCTTT. As protein: CASSSIVNTEAFF. This chain joins TRBV11-2 and TRBJ1-1; D not certain. Trimming removed 4 bases at V and 0 bases at J, with 6 bases between. The V gene's germline CDR1 is SGHAT and CDR2 FQNNGV. The length of the CDR3 is 13 residues.

This sequence joins TRBV30 and TRBJ2-2, with D uncertain. Trimming removed 0 bases at V and 2 bases at J, with 1 base between. The CDR3 runs to 12 residues. From germline, CDR1 is GTSNPN and CDR2 SVGIG (reference sequence). CDR3 loop: CAWSVNTGELFF. The CDR3 DNA reads TGTGCCTGGAGTGTAAACACCGGGGAGCTGTTTTTT.

The chain uses TRBV6-5 and TRBJ2-5, with D possibly being TRBD1 or TRBD2 (5 bases each). CDR3 length: 14 residues. Trimming removed 6 bases at V and 5 bases at J, with 16 bases between. Germline V CDR1 and CDR2: MNHEY, SVGAGI. CDR3 amino acids: CASSLSGARETQYF. CDR3 nucleotide sequence: TGTGCCAGCAGCCTCTCCGGGGCCCGGGAGACCCAGTACTTC.

This clonotype came up many times. The chain is built from TRBV2 and TRBJ1-5; no definite D call. The CDR3 is made up of 14 amino acids. Germline CDR1 SNHLY, CDR2 FYNNEI. V was pared by 3 bases and J by 0 bases, with 6 bases between. The CDR3 DNA reads as TGTGCCAGCAGTGATCGGGATAGCAATCAGCCCCAGCATTTT. Protein sequence: CASSDRDSNQPQHF.

There are many counts of this clonotype. DNA of the CDR3: TGTGCCAGCAGTTACCCCTGGGGTGGGGACAGGGGGCATGGAGCTTTCTTT. It yields the protein CASSYPWGGDRGHGAFF. The chain employs TRBV6-7 and TRBJ1-1; TRBD1 matches at 12 bases. TRBV6-7 is treated as an ORF (open reading frame) with a function not yet certain. The CDR3 is 17 amino acids. The V segment lost 2 bases and the J segment 10 bases; nucleotides outside the gene matches: 14.

The sample holds many counts of this clonotype. The V and J genes are TRBV7-9 and TRBJ2-1, with 7 bases fitting TRBD1. This CDR3 region has 15 residues. With V trimmed by 4 bases and J by 4 bases, 7 bases remained unmatched. Germline V gives CDR1 SEHNR, CDR2 FQNEAQ (reference sequence). Written as DNA, the CDR3 is TGTGCCAGCAGCTCCGACAGGGATTTATACAATGAGCAGTTCTTC. Its protein product is CASSSDRDLYNEQFF.

Many counts were recorded for this clonotype. V is TRBV7-6 and J is TRBJ2-6; D might be TRBD1 (5 bases). V lost 0 bases and J lost 1, with 19 bases in between. The CDR3 totals 20 residues. CDR1 SGHVS and CDR2 FNYEAQ come from the germline V gene. Here the CDR3 reads CASSLALGSGLLSGANVLTF. The DNA for the CDR3 is TGTGCCAGCAGCTTAGCTCTAGGGTCAGGGCTTTTGTCTGGGGCCAACGTCCTGACTTTC.

There are a few counts of this clonotype. The rearrangement uses TRBV9 and TRBJ2-1; 12 bases are shared with TRBD2. CDR3 length: 15 residues. After removal of 0 bases from V and 7 bases from J, the junction contained 2 bases not matched to a gene. CDR1 and CDR2 (germline): SGDLS, YYNGEE. The DNA for the CDR3 is TGTGCCAGCAGCGTAGATACTAGCGGGAGGAATGAGCAGTTCTTC. Residues: CASSVDTSGRNEQFF.

This clonotype has ten or more counts. CDR3 sequence: CASGYWDRNNEQFF. In DNA, the CDR3 is TGTGCTAGTGGTTATTGGGACAGAAACAATGAGCAGTTCTTC. This sequence joins TRBV12-5 and TRBJ2-1; 7 bases agree with TRBD1. The CDR3 spans 14 residues. Germline values: CDR1 LGHNT, CDR2 FRNRAP. V was clipped by 4 bases and J by 5 bases; unmatched bases: 5. Full variable domain (rest looked up from reference TRBV12-5 and TRBJ2-1): DARVTQTPRHKVTEMGQEVTMRCQPILGHNTVFWYRQTMMQGLELLAYFRNRAPLDDSGMPKDRFSAEMPDATLATLKIQPSEPRDSAVYFCASGYWDRNNEQFFGPGTRLTVL.

The rearrangement links TRBV12-5 to TRBJ2-7; unclear D gene. CDR1 is LGHNT, CDR2 FRNRAP, per germline. The CDR3 totals 12 residues. V lost 5 bases and J 3 bases, leaving 8 bases between the germline ends. The CDR3 loop reads CASGPSNYEQYF. The CDR3 DNA follows: TGTGCTAGTGGTCCGAGTAACTACGAGCAGTACTTC.

This clonotype was counted at least ten times. This rearrangement joins TRBV3-1 to TRBJ1-1, with 9 bases fitting TRBD1. Losses at the gene ends were 3 bases for V and 4 bases for J; bases not matched to a gene: 3. The CDR3 runs to 14 residues. Germline CDR1 LGHDT, CDR2 YNNKEL (reference sequence). DNA of the CDR3: TGTGCCAGCAGCCAGGGACAGGGCAGCACTGAAGCTTTCTTT. It codes for CASSQGQGSTEAFF.